This TCR beta chain was captured by sequencing in a study of shared clonotypes between healthy human individuals. As for this clone: Its antigen is unidentified.

Partitioning of CD4+ cells yielded a CD45RA+ naive subset and a CD45RA-negative memory subset. Study results and limitations: Sorted-subset samples were not fully sequenced, rarefaction indicated. Shared clonotypes across all four donors exceeded non-shared ones in generation probability.

The CDR3 loop spans 16 amino acids. The germline CDR1 and CDR2 sequences are SQVTM and ANQGSEA. Trimming removed 4 bases from V and 0 bases from J, with 18 bases in between. Assay used: immunoSEQ multiplex PCR; TCRdb lists only in-frame clones, some missing. The sample carries over a million clones, approximately 80% recorded once. The rearrangement links TRBV29-1 to TRBJ1-1; D may be TRBD1 (6 bases). The sequenced sample consisted of memory CD4+ T cells from PBMCs. The subset denotes: CD45RA-negative fraction. The receptor was isolated from a man between 18 and 35 years old in good health. Some clones in this sample may be carry-over from other donors' samples. This chain's CDR3 is CSVGEDSYQMNTEAFF. The CDR3, as DNA: TGCAGCGTTGGAGAGGACAGCTATCAAATGAACACTGAAGCTTTCTTT.